This is a list of T cell receptor beta chains from one sample in a study of T cells in Graves' hyperthyroidism and ophthalmopathy. Via MiXCR, TCRdb re-called the multiplex PCR reads, giving one row per CDR3 protein. The sample consists of 500,000 to 700,000 distinct CDR3 sequences, 15% to 20% of them appearing once. The sample was blood. The receptors shown here come from a young woman with Graves' hyperthyroidism. The CDR3 runs from the conserved cysteine through the conserved F or W. The D gene is left open where the match is weak. Only some rows state a clone size, as once, few, many or a class for expanded clones.

v_call	j_call	d_call	clone_size	cdr3_aa	cdr3_nt
TRBV2	TRBJ2-5	TRBD2	NA	CASRGLAGQQETQYF	TGTGCCAGCAGGGGACTAGCGGGGCAACAAGAGACCCAGTACTTC
TRBV12-3/TRBV12-4	TRBJ2-7	TRBD2	many	CASTSGRYTYEQYF	TGTGCCAGCACCAGCGGGAGGTATACCTACGAGCAGTACTTC
TRBV29-1	TRBJ2-7	NA	few	CSARDAASYEQYF	TGCAGCGCCCGGGACGCGGCCTCCTACGAGCAGTACTTC
TRBV11-3	TRBJ1-3	NA	few	CASSLAMGTKSGNTIYF	TGTGCCAGCAGCTTAGCGATGGGGACTAAATCTGGAAACACCATATATTTT
TRBV28	TRBJ1-1	NA	many	CASSFAARPNTEAFF	TGTGCCAGCAGTTTCGCTGCCAGGCCGAACACTGAAGCTTTCTTT
TRBV11-2	TRBJ2-7	TRBD2	many	CASSSLAGGTYEQYF	TGTGCCAGCAGCTCCCTAGCGGGAGGTACCTACGAGCAGTACTTC
TRBV10-1	TRBJ1-2	TRBD1	few	CASSGDRTGDYGYTF	TGCGCCAGCAGCGGGGACAGGACCGGGGACTATGGCTACACCTTC
TRBV6-2/TRBV6-3	TRBJ2-1	TRBD2	NA	CASSRRGAGGNEQFF	TGTGCCAGCAGTCGCCGGGGAGCGGGGGGTAATGAGCAGTTCTTC
TRBV12-3/TRBV12-4	TRBJ2-1	NA	many	CASSSPLGADEQFF	TGTGCCAGCAGTTCCCCTTTGGGGGCCGATGAGCAGTTCTTC
TRBV5-1	TRBJ1-1	NA	few	CASSLLTVRFMNTGAFF	TGTGCCAGCAGCTTGTTGACGGTGCGATTCATGAACACTGGAGCTTTCTTT
TRBV20-1	TRBJ1-2	NA	few	CSAKGEKESRGYTF	TGCAGTGCTAAGGGGGAAAAGGAATCGCGCGGCTACACCTTC
TRBV13	TRBJ2-7	TRBD2	many	CASSSNLAGGPSYEQYF	TGTGCCAGCAGCTCCAACTTAGCGGGAGGGCCGTCCTACGAGCAGTACTTC
TRBV7-9	TRBJ2-7	NA	NA	CASSISTKTEQYF	TGTGCCAGCAGCATTTCAACTAAGACTGAGCAGTACTTC
TRBV24-1	TRBJ1-2	NA	once	CATSDFKGYGYTF	TGTGCCACCAGTGATTTCAAGGGTTATGGCTACACCTTC
TRBV29-1	TRBJ2-7	NA	few	CSVEGRSYEQYF	TGCAGCGTTGAGGGGAGGTCCTACGAGCAGTACTTC
TRBV5-1	TRBJ2-3	NA	many	CASSLAPRSTDTQYF	TGCGCCAGCAGCTTGGCACCGCGGAGCACAGATACGCAGTATTTT
TRBV12-3/TRBV12-4	TRBJ2-3	NA	few	CASSSLGSQYF	TGTGCCAGCAGTTCCTTGGGATCGCAGTATTTT
TRBV19	TRBJ1-1	NA	once	CASSMLRGGEAFF	TGTGCCAGTAGTATGCTCCGTGGGGGGGAAGCTTTCTTT
TRBV7-9	TRBJ2-7	TRBD1	NA	CASSLDATGISYEQYF	TGTGCCAGCAGCTTAGATGCGACAGGGATCTCCTACGAGCAGTACTTC
TRBV4-1	TRBJ1-2	NA	NA	CASSQPWEGYGYTF	TGCGCCAGCAGCCAACCATGGGAAGGGTATGGCTACACCTTC
TRBV30	TRBJ2-2	TRBD2	many	CAWSGGSSGFSGELFF	TGTGCCTGGAGCGGGGGGTCTAGCGGGTTCTCTGGGGAGCTGTTTTTT
TRBV6-1	TRBJ2-7	NA	many	CASSRVDQGEQYF	TGTGCCAGCAGTAGGGTTGATCAGGGCGAGCAGTACTTC
TRBV27	TRBJ2-7	NA	NA	CASSFVGAYEQYF	TGTGCCAGCAGTTTCGTGGGGGCGTACGAGCAGTACTTC
TRBV11-2	TRBJ2-7	NA	NA	CASSLQGGSSYEQYF	TGTGCCAGCAGCTTACAGGGGGGATCGTCCTACGAGCAGTACTTC
TRBV6-1	TRBJ2-3	NA	NA	CASRYVGGTDTQYF	TGTGCCAGCAGATACGTGGGGGGCACAGATACGCAGTATTTT
TRBV7-7	TRBJ2-5	NA	NA	CASSLGLEEIQYF	TGTGCTAGCAGCTTGGGACTCGAAGAGATCCAGTACTTC
TRBV3-1	TRBJ2-1	TRBD2	many	CASSQDALAGNEQFF	TGTGCCAGCAGCCAAGATGCGCTAGCGGGGAATGAGCAGTTCTTC
TRBV6-1	TRBJ1-2	NA	NA	CASSTEGINYGYTF	TGTGCCAGCAGTACCGAGGGGATCAACTATGGCTACACCTTC
TRBV11-2	TRBJ2-2	NA	few	CASIPTRYTGELFF	TGTGCCAGCATCCCCACGCGTTACACCGGGGAGCTGTTTTTT
TRBV12-3/TRBV12-4	TRBJ2-5	TRBD2	many	CASSLLGGETQYF	TGTGCCAGCAGTTTACTGGGGGGGGAGACCCAGTACTTC
TRBV5-1	TRBJ2-1	TRBD2	many	CASSLGASGIHNEQFF	TGCGCCAGCAGCTTGGGGGCTAGCGGGATCCACAATGAGCAGTTCTTC
TRBV7-6	TRBJ2-3	TRBD2	NA	CASSLAPWLAGRTDTQYF	TGTGCCAGCAGCTTAGCCCCGTGGCTAGCGGGGCGCACAGATACGCAGTATTTT
TRBV4-3	TRBJ1-2	NA	NA	CASSQSQGSYGYTF	TGCGCCAGCAGCCAATCCCAGGGTTCCTATGGCTACACCTTC
TRBV18	TRBJ2-7	NA	few	CASSPRDYHFEQYF	TGTGCCAGCTCACCACGAGACTACCACTTCGAGCAGTACTTC
TRBV7-9	TRBJ2-2	NA	many	CASSFTGELFF	TGTGCCAGCAGTTTTACCGGGGAGCTGTTTTTT
TRBV11-3	TRBJ2-7	NA	many	CASSSPRDEQYF	TGTGCCAGCAGCTCCCCAAGGGACGAGCAGTACTTC
TRBV24-1	TRBJ2-3	NA	few	CATSEPGPTDTQYF	TGTGCCACCAGTGAGCCGGGCCCAACAGATACGCAGTATTTT
TRBV28	TRBJ1-2	NA	few	CASSFTGRTIYGYTF	TGTGCCAGCAGTTTCACAGGGAGGACAATATATGGCTACACCTTC
TRBV9	TRBJ2-7	NA	NA	CASSALPGNEQYF	TGTGCCAGCAGCGCCCTGCCTGGGAACGAGCAGTACTTC
TRBV12-3/TRBV12-4	TRBJ2-7	NA	many	CASSFQEAEQYF	TGTGCCAGCAGTTTTCAGGAAGCCGAGCAGTACTTC
TRBV12-3/TRBV12-4	TRBJ1-4	TRBD1	NA	CASSWGQAINEKLFF	TGTGCCAGCAGTTGGGGACAGGCGATTAATGAAAAACTGTTTTTT
TRBV7-2	TRBJ2-7	TRBD2	many	CASSSSTTSVTYEQYF	TGTGCCAGCAGCTCTAGCACGACTAGCGTTACCTACGAGCAGTACTTC
TRBV6-2/TRBV6-3	TRBJ2-7	NA	NA	CASSHLRASSGAYEQYF	TGTGCCAGCAGCCACCTCAGAGCGTCAAGTGGGGCCTACGAGCAGTACTTC
TRBV5-1	TRBJ2-2	TRBD2	NA	CASSLESASGGNTGELFF	TGCGCCAGCAGCTTGGAGTCGGCTAGCGGGGGGAACACCGGGGAGCTGTTTTTT